These T cell receptor beta chains were read from a single sample in a study of CD4+ T cells in melanoma. Sequencing used immunoSEQ multiplex PCR; TCRdb keeps in-frame clones, though not all of them. The sample has nearly 50,000 clones; 89% are singletons. The specimen sequenced was peripheral blood. Every receptor here comes from a human donor with melanoma. Each CDR3 is given with its conserved first and last residue. Each record gives: V gene, J gene, D gene, CDR3 protein. A D gene is named only where the DNA matches it firmly.

V gene: TRBV19; J gene: TRBJ2-7; D gene: TRBD1; CDR3 protein: CASSIGAQGAYEQYF
V gene: TRBV11-1; J gene: TRBJ2-5; D gene: NA; CDR3 protein: CASSLVRGWDETQYF
V gene: TRBV2; J gene: TRBJ2-3; D gene: NA; CDR3 protein: CASSALGDTQYF
V gene: TRBV19; J gene: TRBJ2-7; D gene: TRBD1; CDR3 protein: CATGTGTYEQYF
V gene: TRBV14; J gene: TRBJ2-7; D gene: TRBD1; CDR3 protein: CASSQDEGTGGSYSYEQYF
V gene: TRBV29-1; J gene: TRBJ2-5; D gene: TRBD2; CDR3 protein: CSVEDNASGGGTQYF
V gene: TRBV28; J gene: TRBJ1-2; D gene: NA; CDR3 protein: CASATGFYGYTF
V gene: TRBV29-1; J gene: TRBJ1-2; D gene: TRBD1; CDR3 protein: CSVTDRADGYTF
V gene: TRBV27; J gene: TRBJ1-2; D gene: NA; CDR3 protein: CASSLGPGDYGYTF
V gene: TRBV4-1; J gene: TRBJ1-2; D gene: NA; CDR3 protein: CASSHDTDYGYTF
V gene: TRBV5-8; J gene: TRBJ1-1; D gene: NA; CDR3 protein: CASSSGRTTEAFF
V gene: TRBV5-6; J gene: TRBJ2-1; D gene: TRBD1; CDR3 protein: CASSRDRATYNEQFF
V gene: TRBV6-1; J gene: TRBJ1-5; D gene: NA; CDR3 protein: CASRRRGDLNQPQHF
V gene: TRBV28; J gene: TRBJ1-2; D gene: NA; CDR3 protein: CASSLGREYGYTF
V gene: TRBV5-5; J gene: TRBJ1-1; D gene: NA; CDR3 protein: CASNSPNRDLNTEAFF
V gene: TRBV7-2; J gene: TRBJ1-5; D gene: TRBD1; CDR3 protein: CASSLWQGQDQPQHF
V gene: TRBV27; J gene: TRBJ2-3; D gene: NA; CDR3 protein: CASSLSPDTQYF
V gene: TRBV7-2; J gene: TRBJ2-7; D gene: TRBD2; CDR3 protein: CASSLVGGGAYEQYF
V gene: TRBV5-3; J gene: TRBJ2-7; D gene: TRBD2; CDR3 protein: CARSLVASGGRVPYEQYF
V gene: TRBV7-8; J gene: TRBJ1-5; D gene: NA; CDR3 protein: CASTSRWGNQPQHF
V gene: TRBV7-9; J gene: TRBJ2-3; D gene: NA; CDR3 protein: CASSRRGVTDTQYF
V gene: TRBV7-3; J gene: TRBJ2-2; D gene: NA; CDR3 protein: CASSRSENTGELFF
V gene: TRBV27; J gene: TRBJ1-6; D gene: NA; CDR3 protein: CASSLAYNSPLHF